This T cell receptor beta chain was recovered during a study of T cells in localized non-small cell lung cancer. Regarding the study as a whole: Appearances in adjacent lung were noted for a median 57 of the top 100 tumor clones. Heterogeneity remains possible because sequencing was limited to only one tumor region. Clonality peaked in uninvolved adjacent lung rather than tumor. In the blood, greater T cell density corresponded to longer overall survival.

About this clone itself: Its antigen is undetermined.

Clones were sequenced by immunoSEQ multiplex PCR, and TCRdb holds only the in-frame ones, with some missing. Of fewer than 15,000 clones listed, roughly 28% are singletons. The receptor comes from a female donor over 55 with stage I lung adenocarcinoma. The source was lung tumor tissue, collected before any cancer treatment.

The CDR3 region is CASSPPGLAGYEQYF. DNA of the CDR3: TGTGCCAGCTCACCACCGGGACTAGCGGGCTACGAGCAGTACTTC. V is TRBV18 and J is TRBJ2-7; 12 nucleotides match TRBD2. The germline V gene encodes CDR1 KGHSH and CDR2 LQKENI. Unmatched junction bases numbered 0, after V lost 0 bases and J lost 3 bases. The CDR3 is 15 residues long.